This T cell receptor beta chain stems from a study of graft-versus-host responses after intestinal transplantation. Background on the study: Grafts that recipients had were multivisceral, liver-intestinal, or isolated intestinal transplants. Overall study results and limits: The recipient marrow held GvH clones, and some of them showed up first in ileum or blood. An association linked early post-transplant HvG declines with peak circulating GvH clone levels. High graft-versus-host to host-versus-graft clonal ratios were seen in allografts of patients with graft-donor T cell macrochimerism.

After removal of 1 base from V and 5 bases from J, the junction contained 7 bases not matched to a gene. The germline V gene has CDR1 LNHDA and CDR2 SQIVND (reference sequence). The CDR3 has 15 amino acids. The table lists this clone with a few counts. Using immunoSEQ multiplex PCR, the repertoire was profiled, and TCRdb retains in-frame clones only, with some absent. The top ten hold approximately 2.3% of the sample, which has roughly 15,000 clones, approximately 36% seen once. Each mixed lymphocyte reaction held around 200,000 CFSE-labeled responders and around 200,000 irradiated violet-dye-labeled stimulators.

This receptor was identified in a human patient who received an intestinal transplant. The sample in question was alloreactive CD8+ T cells from a mixed lymphocyte reaction culture, obtained before intestinal transplant. Stated subset: CFSE-low proliferating T cells sorted from roughly 6-day pre-transplant mixed lymphocyte reaction (GvH or HvG direction). This chain joins TRBV19 and TRBJ2-7; 8 bases match TRBD1. CDR3 sequence: CASSIGHQGANEQYF. The CDR3 DNA is TGTGCCAGTAGTATAGGCCACCAGGGGGCAAACGAGCAGTACTTC.